These 13 T cell receptor beta chains were all obtained from the same sample, sequenced in a study of blood T cells in healthy people across ages. A sample-barcoded 5' primer and a J-beta primer mix were used in a second PCR of roughly 6 to 11 cycles. TCRdb reprocessed the 5' RACE reads via MiXCR and lists one record per CDR3 protein. The sample lists 1.5 million to 2 million distinct CDR3 sequences, about 39% occurring once. Material: blood. All receptors come from a human donor in good health.

In its sample, this clonotype was seen a few times. A read error may produce the germline difference seen at one junction end. The chain has TRBV29-1 and TRBJ2-1, with 10 bases lining up with TRBD1. Germline V CDR1 and CDR2: SQVTM, ANQGSEA. The CDR3 extends over 14 amino acids. Here the CDR3 DNA reads TGCAGCGGTGAAGGACAGGGGGCCTACAATGAGCAGTTCTTC. The encoded protein is CSGEGQGAYNEQFF.

The chain is built from TRBV28 and TRBJ1-2, with D tentatively TRBD1 (6 bases). This CDR3 region has 14 residues. The V gene lost 6 bases and the J gene lost 5 bases, with 16 bases spanning the gap. Per germline, CDR1 MDHEN and CDR2 SYDVKM. The CDR3 DNA sequence: TGTGCCAGCAGAGCATCCGGGACAACTTATGGCTACACCTTC. This sequence encodes CASRASGTTYGYTF.

The CDR3 sequence is CSVEGGQGGLYEQYF. The CDR3 DNA is TGCAGCGTTGAAGGCGGGCAGGGGGGGCTCTACGAGCAGTACTTC. The chain links TRBV29-1 to TRBJ2-7; D might be TRBD1 or TRBD2, each matching 7 bases. Looked up from germline, CDR1 is SQVTM and CDR2 is ANQGSEA. The V gene lost 1 base and the J gene lost 3 bases, with 16 bases spanning the gap. This CDR3 has 15 amino acids.

In DNA form, the CDR3 reads TGTGCCAGCAGCTTCTACGGACACGGCGCAGATACGCAGTATTTT. This codes for CASSFYGHGADTQYF. The J gene is TRBJ2-3, the V gene TRBV7-6; D might be TRBD1 (5 bases). CDR1 is SGHVS and CDR2 is FNYEAQ in the germline V gene. CDR3 length: 15 residues. Trimming took 3 bases from V and 4 from J, leaving 14 bases between them.

The chain recombines TRBV5-5 with TRBJ2-7, with a possible D match to TRBD2 (6 bases). Germline V gene lookup returns CDR1 SGHKS and CDR2 YYEKEE (reference sequence). The length of the CDR3 is 13 residues. Between the trimmed V and J ends, which lost 5 bases and 3 bases, there was a span of 12 bases. Here the CDR3 DNA reads TGTGCCAGCAGGCGGGACTGGGGCTACGAGCAGTACTTC. This encodes CASRRDWGYEQYF. Full variable domain (rest looked up from reference TRBV5-5 and TRBJ2-7): DAGVTQSPTHLIKTRGQQVTLRCSPISGHKSVSWYQQVLGQGPQFIFQYYEKEERGRGNFPDRFSARQFPNYSSELNVNALLLGDSALYLCASRRDWGYEQYFGPGTRLTVT.

The V call is TRBV20-1, the J call TRBJ1-2; 8 nucleotides align to TRBD1. The CDR3 runs 16 residues. The germline V gene encodes CDR1 DFQATT and CDR2 SNEGSKA (reference sequence). V shed 0 bases and J 7 bases; nucleotides not matched to a gene: 13. CDR3 DNA: TGCAGTGCTAGAGACGGGGCCAGGGGGCTGTGGGGTGGCTACACCTTC. It encodes CSARDGARGLWGGYTF.

In this sample, this clonotype turned up a few times. This chain uses TRBV6-5 with TRBJ1-1; the D gene is possibly TRBD1 (5 bases). V was pared by 3 bases and J by 12 bases, with 23 bases between. Germline-derived CDR1 and CDR2 are MNHEY and SVGAGI. The CDR3 spans 15 residues. The CDR3 region has the DNA TGTGCCAGCAGTTATAGTTTCAGGGCCAGCCAAGAAACTTTCTTT. Its translation is CASSYSFRASQETFF.

This clonotype was counted only a few times. The J gene is TRBJ2-7, the V gene TRBV4-1; 10 bases are a match to TRBD1. The germline gives CDR1 MGHRA, CDR2 YSYEKL. CDR3 length: 16 residues. V shed 0 bases and J 4 bases; nucleotides not matched to a gene: 6. Here the CDR3 DNA reads TGCGCCAGCAGCCAAGATGCGGGGGGACAGGGGTACGAGCAGTACTTC. This gives the protein CASSQDAGGQGYEQYF.

The V and J genes are TRBV7-2 and TRBJ2-1; 10 positions agree with TRBD2. From germline, CDR1 is SGHTA and CDR2 FQGNSA. The CDR3 length is 18 residues. Unmatched junction bases numbered 18, after V lost 1 base and J lost 12 bases. The CDR3, as DNA: TGTGCCAGCAGCTTAGTTTACCGGAGCGGGGGGGAAGGGTATCGGCAGTTCTTC. Amino acids: CASSLVYRSGGEGYRQFF.

This chain joins TRBV29-1 and TRBJ2-5, with D perhaps assigned TRBD1 or TRBD2 (6 bases each). Trimming shortened V by 4 bases and J by 4 bases, and 22 bases separated the two germline ends. Germline-derived CDR1 and CDR2 are SQVTM and ANQGSEA. The CDR3 is 16 residues long. CDR3 nucleotide sequence: TGCAGCGTTGGCGCCGGGTTTCGGGGGCCGCGAGAGACCCAGTACTTC. It encodes CSVGAGFRGPRETQYF. The whole variable domain, remainder taken from reference TRBV29-1 and TRBJ2-5, is SAVISQKPSRDICQRGTSLTIQCQVDSQVTMMFWYRQQPGQSLTLIATANQGSEATYESGFVIDKFPISRPNLTFSTLTVSNMSPEDSSIYLCSVGAGFRGPRETQYFGPGTRLLVL.

This chain connects TRBV5-5 to TRBJ2-2; D possibly uses TRBD1 or TRBD2 (6 bases each). V was clipped by 1 base and J by 0 bases, with 13 bases between them. The CDR3 is 17 residues long. Germline loops: CDR1 SGHKS, CDR2 YYEKEE (reference sequence). This CDR3 reads CASSLIAGQTNTGELFF. The CDR3 bases are TGTGCCAGCAGCTTGATTGCGGGACAAACGAACACCGGGGAGCTGTTTTTT.

The rearrangement uses TRBV6-1 and TRBJ2-1; possibly TRBD1 for D (5 bases). With 6 bases removed from V and 10 bases from J, the gap between germline ends came to 19 bases. The length of the CDR3 is 14 residues. Germline CDR1 is MNHNS and CDR2 is SASEGT. CDR3 amino acids: CASRTSFGAWEQFF. As DNA, the CDR3 is TGTGCCAGCAGAACGTCGTTTGGGGCTTGGGAGCAGTTCTTC.

This clonotype showed up just once. The chain couples TRBV12-3 or TRBV12-4 to TRBJ2-5; D is unresolved. The J call may not be correct, given that the DNA end is closer to TRBJ2-7. The length of the CDR3 is 14 residues. The CDR3 reads CASTSDVGRYEQYF. As DNA, the CDR3 is TGTGCCAGCACCTCGGATGTAGGGCGCTACGAGCAGTACTTC.